This entry is about one T cell receptor beta chain. Preparation of the TCRbeta library involved a method that used unique molecular identifiers. One entry per CDR3 protein, called by TCRdb with MiXCR from the PCR reads. The table shows about 610,000 distinct CDR3 sequences, with more than 9% occurring only once. This entry is derived from a study of T-cell reconstitution after alpha-beta-depleted transplantation in children. The sample was PBMCs from the stem cell graft donor, taken from the stem cell graft. This receptor was identified in a human donor who donated a stem cell graft to a child with acute myeloid leukemia.

CDR3 in amino acids: CASRFAGGHTDTQYF. The CDR3 nucleotides read TGTGCCAGCAGATTTGCGGGCGGGCACACAGATACGCAGTATTTT. The chain recombines TRBV27 with TRBJ2-3; maybe TRBD2 (5 bases). Trimming took 6 bases from V and 2 from J, leaving 15 bases between them. Germline V gives CDR1 MNHEY, CDR2 SMNVEV (reference sequence). The CDR3 covers 15 residues.